The table lists the clone carrying this T cell receptor (beta chain) with a few counts. This sample is drawn from a study of blood T cells in healthy people across ages. V was shortened by 0 bases and J by 1 base, with 16 bases between the two germline ends. Germline V gene data show CDR1 as DFQATT and CDR2 as SNEGSKA (reference sequence). The CDR3 sequence is 17 residues long. In terms of origin and age, donors were healthy Caucasian individuals from Russia aged about 6 to 95. Using a J-beta primer mix together with a sample-barcoded 5' primer, a second PCR was run for about 7 to 12 cycles. TCRdb independently ran MiXCR on the 5' RACE reads; one entry per CDR3 protein. The sample gives under 850,000 distinct CDR3 sequences, about 36% of which show up once; over 10% is in the top ten.

Material: blood. This TCR was recovered from a man between 18 and 35 years old in good health. The chain carries TRBV20-1 and TRBJ1-5; maybe TRBD1 (5 bases). The CDR3, as DNA: TGCAGTGCTAGAGATAGTCGCCAGGGTGGAAGCAATCAGCCCCAGCATTTT. Its translation is CSARDSRQGGSNQPQHF.